This TCR beta chain was sequenced during a study of response to subunit inactivated influenza vaccine. Study-level points and caveats: With each seasonal influenza vaccination, the authors suggested, few new T cells are recruited.

TCRdb re-derived calls from the RT-PCR reads in MiXCR, one entry per CDR3 protein. The sample holds hundreds of thousands of distinct CDR3 sequences, 20% to 25% seen once. Regarding this clonotype: Its cognate antigen is unknown. The junction differs from germline at one of its ends, possibly a read error.

CDR1 is MRHNA, CDR2 SNTAGT, per germline. The CDR3 covers 8 residues. The chain uses TRBV6-4 and TRBJ1-6; the D is unclear. The source is a man between 50 and 69 years old who received an inactivated influenza vaccine. The starting material was PBMCs from blood, obtained about 20 months after vaccination. The CDR3, as DNA: TGTGCCAGCTCGGATACCAACTTT. As protein: CASSDTNF.